The 19 T cell receptor beta chains below come from one sample, sequenced in a study of T cell repertoires in ileal Crohn's disease. Data came from immunoSEQ multiplex PCR; TCRdb stores just in-frame clones and leaves some out. The data hold just under 7,500 clones, with 75% to 85% observed a single time. The material sequenced was ileal tissue. These receptors were taken from an adult with Crohn's disease.

V and J are TRBV27 and TRBJ2-4, with a weak D call TRBD2 (5 bases). Between the trimmed V and J ends, which lost 5 bases and 0 bases, there was a span of 5 bases. Looked up from germline, CDR1 is MNHEY and CDR2 is SMNVEV (reference sequence). This CDR3 has 13 residues. CDR3 in amino acids: CASSGLAKNIQYF. CDR3 bases: TGTGCCAGCAGTGGACTAGCCAAAAACATTCAGTACTTC.

The genes are TRBV15 and TRBJ2-1; a weak D match, TRBD2 (7 bases). Germline V lookup: CDR1 LNHNV, CDR2 YYDKDF (reference sequence). Trimming removed 1 base at V and 3 bases at J, with 16 bases between. The length of the CDR3 is 17 residues. Here the CDR3 reads CATSRGSEGGIYNEQFF. The CDR3 nucleotides read TGTGCCACCAGCAGAGGTAGTGAGGGGGGGATCTACAATGAGCAGTTCTTC.

This clone was detected once. The rearrangement joins TRBV5-1 to TRBJ2-6; TRBD1 aligns across 9 bases. Germline V CDR1 and CDR2: SGHRS, YFSETQ. The V gene end was trimmed by 4 bases and the J gene end by 3 bases; junction bases not matched to a gene: 11. There are 18 residues in the CDR3. CDR3 in amino acids: CASSAGPGTGFGANVLTF. The CDR3 nucleotides are TGCGCCAGCAGCGCTGGTCCCGGGACAGGGTTTGGGGCCAACGTCCTGACTTTC.

The chain uses TRBV6-5 and TRBJ2-5; 8 bases line up with TRBD2. The CDR3 contains 14 residues. The junction had 9 bases not matched to a gene; V was cut back by 8 bases and J by 4 bases. Per the germline V gene, CDR1 is MNHEY and CDR2 is SVGAGI. CDR3 sequence (DNA): TGTGCCAGCGGACCCGGGACTAGAGGAGAGACCCAGTACTTC. Its protein product is CASGPGTRGETQYF.

The genes are TRBV2 and TRBJ2-7, with D tentatively TRBD2 (6 bases). The CDR3 is made up of 13 amino acids. Trimming took 10 bases from V and 5 from J, leaving 18 bases between them. Looked up from germline, CDR1 is SNHLY and CDR2 is FYNNEI. In DNA, the CDR3 is TGTGCCACCAATTGGAGGGAAAGGGACGAGCAGTACTTC. Protein: CATNWRERDEQYF.

The gene calls are TRBV25-1 and TRBJ1-4; D call uncertain. Germline CDR1 MGHDK, CDR2 SYGVNS. The CDR3 length is 14 residues. Trimming shortened V by 4 bases and J by 4 bases, and 10 bases separated the two germline ends. The CDR3 loop is CASSVRDNNEKLFF. As DNA, the CDR3 is TGTGCCAGCAGTGTCCGGGATAATAATGAAAAACTGTTTTTT.

The genes are TRBV6-1 and TRBJ2-5; D might be TRBD2 (7 bases). V was trimmed by 8 bases and J by 5 bases, leaving 18 bases between them. Germline CDR1 MNHNS, CDR2 SASEGT. CDR3 length equals 14 residues. CDR3 in DNA: TGTGCCAGCCGGGGGGCGGAGTTCTGGGAGACCCAGTACTTC. Translating it yields CASRGAEFWETQYF.

This chain connects TRBV19 to TRBJ2-1; no reliable D call. V lost 3 bases and J lost 9, with 6 bases in between. There are 11 residues in the CDR3. CDR1 is LNHDA and CDR2 is SQIVND in the germline V gene (reference sequence). CDR3 sequence: CASSMSREQFF. CDR3 nucleotide sequence: TGTGCCAGTAGTATGAGTCGTGAGCAGTTCTTC.

This chain's CDR3 is CASSYSIRDYGYTF. The DNA of the CDR3 is TGTGCCAGCAGTTACTCGATTCGGGACTATGGCTACACCTTC. The chain combines TRBV6-5 with TRBJ1-2, with unresolved D. The V gene's germline CDR1 is MNHEY and CDR2 SVGAGI. V was pared by 0 bases and J by 3 bases, with 8 bases between. There are 14 residues in the CDR3.

The chain uses TRBV2 and TRBJ2-3; D gene unclear. Germline V lookup: CDR1 SNHLY, CDR2 FYNNEI. V was cut by 4 bases and J by 5 bases, with 16 bases left in between. This CDR3 comprises 15 residues. In nucleotides, the CDR3 is TGTGCCAGCAGTGCCCTAGGCCCTCCTTTAGATACGCAGTATTTT. This sequence encodes CASSALGPPLDTQYF.

The genes are TRBV7-8 and TRBJ2-3; 9 nucleotides match TRBD1. CDR3 size: 18 residues. Germline V gene data show CDR1 as SGHVS and CDR2 as FQNEAQ. The V segment lost 4 bases and the J segment 4 bases; nucleotides outside the gene matches: 15. Here the CDR3 DNA reads TGTGCCAGCAGCTCAAAGAGGGCGGGACAGGGCATGGCAGATACGCAGTATTTT. Residues: CASSSKRAGQGMADTQYF. The full variable domain, rest sourced from reference TRBV7-8 and TRBJ2-3, is GAGVSQSPRYKVAKRGQDVALRCDPISGHVSLFWYQQALGQGPEFLTYFQNEAQLDKSGLPSDRFFAERPEGSVSTLKIQRTQQEDSAVYLCASSSKRAGQGMADTQYFGPGTRLTVL.

The gene calls are TRBV11-3 and TRBJ1-2; 9 nucleotides match TRBD1. The V gene's germline CDR1 is SGHNT and CDR2 YENEEA. V shed 0 bases and J 3 bases; nucleotides not matched to a gene: 2. The CDR3 totals 15 residues. This chain's CDR3 is CASSLEGQGDYGYTF. The CDR3, as DNA: TGTGCCAGCAGCTTAGAGGGACAGGGTGACTATGGCTACACCTTC.

The chain is built from TRBV10-3 and TRBJ2-5; D is perhaps TRBD1 (5 bases). Gene TRBJ2-7 matches the end of the DNA better, so the J call may be wrong. This CDR3 contains 14 residues. CDR1 ENHRY and CDR2 SYGVKD come from the germline V gene. The CDR3 DNA sequence: TGTGCCATCAGTGAGTCGGGGCGGTCGTACGAGCAGTACTTC. It encodes CAISESGRSYEQYF.

This CDR3 is CASSPYGGYEQYF. CDR3 DNA: TGTGCCAGCAGCCCTTATGGGGGCTACGAGCAGTACTTC. The gene calls are TRBV7-6 and TRBJ2-5, with D perhaps assigned TRBD1 or TRBD2 (5 bases each). The end of the DNA is better explained by TRBJ2-7, so the J call may be wrong. The CDR3 runs 13 residues. Germline CDR1 and CDR2: SGHVS and FNYEAQ.

This chain joins TRBV7-9 and TRBJ2-5; no clear D gene. From germline, CDR1 is SEHNR and CDR2 FQNEAQ (reference sequence). This CDR3 spans 11 amino acids. Between the trimmed V and J ends, which lost 7 bases and 4 bases, there was a span of 7 bases. For the CDR3, the DNA is TGTGCCAGCACCCTAGGAGAGACCCAGTACTTC. Its protein product is CASTLGETQYF.

The gene calls are TRBV7-9 and TRBJ1-4; a weak D match, TRBD1 (5 bases). This CDR3 is built from 16 residues. Germline V CDR1 and CDR2: SEHNR, FQNEAQ (reference sequence). The V end lost 1 base, the J end lost 2 bases, and 11 bases lay between the germline ends. CDR3 sequence reads: CASSLDPGRTNEKLFF. CDR3 DNA sequence: TGTGCCAGCAGCTTAGATCCAGGGAGGACTAATGAAAAACTGTTTTTT.

V gene TRBV10-3 combines with J gene TRBJ2-1; D gene ambiguous. CDR1 and CDR2 (germline): ENHRY, SYGVKD. The CDR3 has 14 residues. V shed 10 bases and J shed 0 bases, with 13 bases lying between them. CDR3: CATSFTSSYNEQFF. CDR3 nucleotide sequence: TGTGCCACTAGTTTTACGAGCTCCTACAATGAGCAGTTCTTC.

This clone was found once. The chain uses TRBV16 and TRBJ2-7; D gene unclear. Germline CDR1 and CDR2: KGHSY and FQNENV. Trimming removed 0 bases from V and 2 bases from J, with 5 bases in between. The CDR3 contains 13 residues. The chain's CDR3 is CASSQSRTYEQYF. CDR3 DNA: TGTGCCAGCAGCCAATCGCGGACCTACGAGCAGTACTTC.

The chain couples TRBV20-1 to TRBJ1-2, with D hard to call. Germline CDR1 is DFQATT and CDR2 is SNEGSKA (reference sequence). The CDR3 runs 11 residues. V lost 6 bases to trimming and J lost 3 bases, with 8 bases between them. CDR3 nucleotides: TGCAGTGCGTTACGGGACTATGGCTACACCTTC. Translating it yields CSALRDYGYTF.